This TCR beta chain was identified in a study of regulatory T cells in long-lasting Graves disease. About the research overall: The study enrolled newly diagnosed Graves' patients on antithyroid drugs under 3 months.

Germline CDR1 PRHDT, CDR2 FYEKMQ (reference sequence). The J segment lost 4 bases and the V segment lost 3 bases, leaving 21 bases of the junction unmatched. The CDR3 length is 20 residues. Construction of TCR beta libraries relied on iRepertoire HTBI primers and on Arm-PCR targeting CDR3 regions. MiXCR was run by TCRdb on the multiplex PCR reads, yielding one entry per CDR3 protein. Here the sample spans 450,000 to 500,000 distinct CDR3 sequences, around 15% being singletons. Time point noted: newly diagnosed GD, antithyroid drugs for less than 3 months. TCR sequences were obtained from RNA taken from PBMCs. The collection involved drawing nine milliliters of peripheral blood into EDTA tubes. These data are also associated with another study on T cells in Graves' hyperthyroidism and ophthalmopathy. From that report: Progression to ophthalmopathy was predicted a median of 6.5 months early.

This chain uses TRBV13 with TRBJ2-5, with 9 bases lining up with TRBD1. The starting material was peripheral blood mononuclear cells (PBMCs), obtained at new diagnosis, from a patient treated with antithyroid drugs. The clonotype originates from a man aged 40-55 years with Graves disease. Here the CDR3 reads CASSFGSWTGVKELGETQYF. The CDR3 nucleotides are TGTGCCAGCAGCTTCGGTTCCTGGACAGGGGTAAAGGAGTTGGGAGAGACCCAGTACTTC.